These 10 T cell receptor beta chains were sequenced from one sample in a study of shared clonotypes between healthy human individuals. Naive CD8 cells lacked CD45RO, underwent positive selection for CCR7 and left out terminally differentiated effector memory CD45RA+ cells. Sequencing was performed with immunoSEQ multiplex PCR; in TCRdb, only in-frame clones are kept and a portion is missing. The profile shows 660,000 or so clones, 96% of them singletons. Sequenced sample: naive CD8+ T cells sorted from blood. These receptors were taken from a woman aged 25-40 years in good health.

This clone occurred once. The CDR3 is CASSQGTASSYNEQFF. DNA of the CDR3: TGCGCCAGCAGCCAAGGTACAGCGTCCTCCTACAATGAGCAGTTCTTC. The V gene is TRBV4-1, the J gene TRBJ2-1; the D is unclear. V was shortened by 1 base and J by 0 bases, with 10 bases between the two germline ends. Germline lookup yields CDR1 MGHRA and CDR2 YSYEKL. This CDR3 is built from 16 residues.

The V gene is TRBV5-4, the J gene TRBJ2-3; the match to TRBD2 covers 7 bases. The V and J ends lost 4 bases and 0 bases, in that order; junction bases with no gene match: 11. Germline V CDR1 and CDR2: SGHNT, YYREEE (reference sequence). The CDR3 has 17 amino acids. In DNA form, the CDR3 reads TGTGCCAGCAGCACACCGACTGGGGGAGGGAGCACAGATACGCAGTATTTT. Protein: CASSTPTGGGSTDTQYF.

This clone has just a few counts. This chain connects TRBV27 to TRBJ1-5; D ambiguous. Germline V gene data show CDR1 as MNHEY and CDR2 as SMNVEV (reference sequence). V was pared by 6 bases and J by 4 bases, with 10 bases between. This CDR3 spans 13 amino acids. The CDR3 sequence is CASRITANQPQHF. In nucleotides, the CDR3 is TGTGCCAGCAGAATTACAGCAAATCAGCCCCAGCATTTT.

The CDR3 spells CASSIRGNTEAFF. CDR3 coding DNA: TGTGCCAGTAGTATTAGGGGTAACACTGAAGCTTTCTTT. This chain uses TRBV19 with TRBJ1-1; perhaps TRBD1 as D (5 bases). The germline V gene has CDR1 LNHDA and CDR2 SQIVND (reference sequence). This CDR3 region has 13 residues. Trimming took off 3 bases at V and 2 bases at J, with 7 bases between the two ends.

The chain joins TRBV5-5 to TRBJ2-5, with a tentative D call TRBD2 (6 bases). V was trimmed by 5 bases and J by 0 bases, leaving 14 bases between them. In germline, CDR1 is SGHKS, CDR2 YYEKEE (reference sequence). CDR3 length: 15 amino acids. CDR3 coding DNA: TGTGCCAGCAGACCCCTTGCTAGCGACCAAGAGACCCAGTACTTC. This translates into CASRPLASDQETQYF.

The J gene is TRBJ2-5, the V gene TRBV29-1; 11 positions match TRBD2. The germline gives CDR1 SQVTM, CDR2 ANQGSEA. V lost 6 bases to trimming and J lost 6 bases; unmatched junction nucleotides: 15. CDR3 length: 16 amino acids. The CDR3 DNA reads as TGCAGCGTCGGGGGTACTAGCGGGAGTAGCCTCAAGACCCAGTACTTC. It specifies CSVGGTSGSSLKTQYF.

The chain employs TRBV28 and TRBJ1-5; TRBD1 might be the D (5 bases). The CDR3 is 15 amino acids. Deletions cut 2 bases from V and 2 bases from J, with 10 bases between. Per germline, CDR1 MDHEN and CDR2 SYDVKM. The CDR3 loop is CASSLQGYGNQPQHF. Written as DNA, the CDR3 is TGTGCCAGCAGTTTACAGGGTTATGGCAATCAGCCCCAGCATTTT.

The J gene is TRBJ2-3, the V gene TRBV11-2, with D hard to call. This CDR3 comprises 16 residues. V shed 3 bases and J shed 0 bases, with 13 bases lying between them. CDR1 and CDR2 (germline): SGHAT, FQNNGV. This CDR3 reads CASSFGVETSTDTQYF. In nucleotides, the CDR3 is TGTGCCAGCAGCTTTGGGGTTGAAACTAGCACAGATACGCAGTATTTT.

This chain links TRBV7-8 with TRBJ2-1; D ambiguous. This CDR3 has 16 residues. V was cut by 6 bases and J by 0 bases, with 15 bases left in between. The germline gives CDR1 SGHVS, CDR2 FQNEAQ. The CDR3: CASSLWAESSYNEQFF. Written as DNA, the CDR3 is TGTGCCAGCAGTCTCTGGGCGGAAAGCTCCTACAATGAGCAGTTCTTC.

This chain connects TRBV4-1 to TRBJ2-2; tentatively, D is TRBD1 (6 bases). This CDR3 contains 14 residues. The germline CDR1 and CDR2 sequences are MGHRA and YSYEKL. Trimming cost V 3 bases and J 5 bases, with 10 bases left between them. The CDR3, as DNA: TGCGCCAGCAGCCAGCCGGGGACAACCGGGGAGCTGTTTTTT. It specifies CASSQPGTTGELFF.